A single sample gave rise to the 17 T cell receptor beta chains below, sequenced in a study of blood T cell repertoires in COVID-19. Generated by immunoSEQ multiplex PCR, the TCRdb table keeps only in-frame clones and is missing some. The sample carries about 34,000 clones, roughly 80% recorded once. Sequencing was carried out using peripheral blood. The receptors here all came from an older man with active or convalescent COVID-19.

The chain couples TRBV28 to TRBJ2-7, with D possibly being TRBD2 (6 bases). Per germline, CDR1 MDHEN and CDR2 SYDVKM. The CDR3 extends over 14 amino acids. V lost 8 bases and J 4 bases, leaving 18 bases between the germline ends. This CDR3 reads CASQPVGGKYEQYF. CDR3 coding DNA: TGTGCCAGCCAACCTGTGGGGGGAAAGTACGAGCAGTACTTC.

The J gene is TRBJ2-5, the V gene TRBV11-2, with 9 bases that match TRBD2. The CDR3 loop spans 17 amino acids. The V and J ends lost 1 base and 0 bases, in that order; junction bases with no gene match: 6. Germline V gene data show CDR1 as SGHAT and CDR2 as FQNNGV. CDR3 sequence: CASSLGTVAGDQETQYF. The CDR3 DNA reads TGTGCCAGCAGCTTAGGAACGGTAGCGGGAGACCAAGAGACCCAGTACTTC.

The genes are TRBV6-1 and TRBJ2-1; TRBD2 agrees at 11 bases. Germline trimming cut 7 bases from V and 7 bases from J; bases unmatched to any gene: 9. This CDR3 contains 15 residues. CDR1 is MNHNS, CDR2 SASEGT, per germline. In nucleotides, the CDR3 is TGTGCCAGCATATCGGTACTAGCGGGAGTTAATGAGCAGTTCTTC. This encodes CASISVLAGVNEQFF.

V is TRBV6-5 and J is TRBJ1-5; 7 positions match TRBD1. The V gene end was trimmed by 6 bases and the J gene end by 7 bases; junction bases not matched to a gene: 6. The germline V gene encodes CDR1 MNHEY and CDR2 SVGAGI. The CDR3 is 13 residues long. CDR3 in DNA: TGTGCCAGCAGACCACAGGGGACACAGCCCCAGCATTTT. Its protein is CASRPQGTQPQHF.

The chain joins TRBV6-5 to TRBJ2-2; D remains unclear. Germline V lookup: CDR1 MNHEY, CDR2 SVGAGI. Between the trimmed V and J ends, which lost 0 bases and 6 bases, there was a span of 5 bases. The CDR3 loop spans 13 amino acids. The CDR3 region has the DNA TGTGCCAGCAGTTACTCCCCCGCCGGGGAGCTGTTTTTT. This translates into CASSYSPAGELFF.

This rearrangement joins TRBV5-1 to TRBJ2-5; D is perhaps TRBD1 (6 bases). Germline CDR1 SGHRS, CDR2 YFSETQ. V lost 1 base and J 3 bases, leaving 10 bases between the germline ends. There are 14 residues in the CDR3. CDR3 sequence reads: CASSLTRTEETQYF. CDR3 coding DNA: TGCGCCAGCAGCTTGACGCGGACAGAAGAGACCCAGTACTTC.

The gene calls are TRBV3-1 (or the pseudogene TRBV3-2) and TRBJ1-3; no reliable D call. CDR3 length equals 13 residues. V gave up 2 bases and J gave up 4 bases, with 6 bases separating them. The germline gives CDR1 LGHDT, CDR2 YNNKEL (reference sequence). The CDR3 region has the DNA TGTGCCAGCAGCCAAAATCTGGGAAACACCATATATTTT. Its translation: CASSQNLGNTIYF.

This CDR3 reads CAISAGTGRPAGEGEQYF. The CDR3 DNA is TGTGCCATCAGTGCTGGGACAGGGCGGCCAGCGGGAGAAGGCGAGCAGTACTTC. The chain uses TRBV10-3 and TRBJ2-7; D may be TRBD1 (9 bases). Germline V lookup: CDR1 ENHRY, CDR2 SYGVKD. The V and J ends lost 4 bases and 6 bases respectively, with 28 bases between them. The CDR3 has 18 amino acids.

The chain is built from TRBV27 and TRBJ1-2; 7 positions agree with TRBD1. In germline, CDR1 is MNHEY, CDR2 SMNVEV (reference sequence). The CDR3 runs 14 residues. J gave up 7 bases and V 6 bases, and 11 bases lay outside the gene matches. CDR3 in DNA: TGTGCCAGCAGCTCCACACAGGGGATGCGTGGCTACACCTTC. This gives the protein CASSSTQGMRGYTF.

The V gene is TRBV5-1, the J gene TRBJ2-5, with TRBD2 identical over 7 bases. The CDR3 extends over 14 amino acids. V lost 3 bases, J lost 3 bases, and 5 bases stayed unmatched. Germline CDR1 is SGHRS and CDR2 is YFSETQ. CDR3 sequence: CASSSTGGEETQYF. In nucleotides, the CDR3 is TGCGCCAGCAGCTCTACGGGAGGAGAAGAGACCCAGTACTTC.

The rearrangement joins TRBV28 to TRBJ2-5; no clear D. The V and J ends lost 7 bases and 4 bases respectively, with 16 bases between them. Germline CDR1 MDHEN, CDR2 SYDVKM. CDR3 length: 14 amino acids. Written as DNA, the CDR3 is TGTGCCAGCACCAGGATTAGTCAGACAGAGACCCAGTACTTC. This translates into CASTRISQTETQYF.

The V and J genes are TRBV6-1 and TRBJ1-6; 7 nucleotides line up with TRBD1. Losses at the gene ends were 3 bases for V and 5 bases for J; bases not matched to a gene: 7. The germline CDR1 and CDR2 sequences are MNHNS and SASEGT. The CDR3 sequence is 16 residues long. The CDR3 coding sequence is TGTGCCAGCAGTGACCGAGGGGGCGGAAATAATTCACCCCTCCACTTT. Translated, it gives CASSDRGGGNNSPLHF.

The rearrangement joins TRBV30 to TRBJ1-1; no clear D. Deletions cut 2 bases from V and 0 bases from J, with 7 bases between. CDR3 length: 13 residues. Germline assignment: CDR1 GTSNPN and CDR2 SVGIG (reference sequence). CDR3 sequence (DNA): TGTGCCTGGAGTCGCGGTATGAACACTGAAGCTTTCTTT. It encodes CAWSRGMNTEAFF.

This clone has only a few counts. The chain couples TRBV7-6 to TRBJ2-7, with 12 bases matching TRBD2. The CDR3 runs to 14 residues. Trimming took 7 bases from V and 3 from J; bases not matched to a gene: 4. CDR1 is SGHVS and CDR2 is FNYEAQ in the germline V gene. Here the CDR3 reads CASIILAGGYEQYF. CDR3 DNA sequence: TGTGCCAGCATCATACTAGCGGGAGGCTACGAGCAGTACTTC.

The chain couples TRBV6-5 to TRBJ1-1; maybe TRBD1 (6 bases). CDR1 and CDR2 from the germline V gene are MNHEY and SVGAGI. V was trimmed by 2 bases and J by 0 bases, leaving 10 bases between them. This CDR3 contains 15 residues. The CDR3 region has the DNA TGTGCCAGCAGTTACAGTGCAGGGGTGAACACTGAAGCTTTCTTT. Translating gives CASSYSAGVNTEAFF.

The chain combines TRBV5-4 with TRBJ1-1; 9 bases agree with TRBD1. The V gene's germline CDR1 is SGHNT and CDR2 YYREEE (reference sequence). This CDR3 spans 15 amino acids. V trimming: 3 bases; J trimming: 3 bases; junction bases outside the gene matches: 6. The CDR3 spells CASSSPGQGYTEAFF. CDR3 coding DNA: TGTGCCAGCAGCTCTCCGGGACAGGGCTACACTGAAGCTTTCTTT.

This clone occurred once. The chain links TRBV24-1 to TRBJ1-4; 9 bases match TRBD1. The V gene's germline CDR1 is KGHDR and CDR2 SFDVKD. This CDR3 spans 16 amino acids. After removal of 4 bases from V and 7 bases from J, the junction contained 9 bases not matched to a gene. The CDR3 sequence: CATSDDRTGAGEKLFF. CDR3 in DNA: TGTGCCACCAGTGACGACCGGACAGGGGCGGGTGAAAAACTGTTTTTT.